This is a list of T cell receptor beta chains from one sample in a study of T-cell memory formation after mild COVID-19. TCRdb fed the 5' RACE reads into MiXCR, producing one record per CDR3 protein. This sample has 530,000 or so distinct CDR3 sequences, with about 18% found just once. Sequenced material: PBMCs or a T cell subset sorted from them (not recorded which). These receptors all stem from an adult woman who had mild COVID-19 (a few samples of this study predate the infection). Cell type and time point are not known. Both conserved end residues are part of each CDR3. A D gene is named only where the DNA matches it firmly. Size is omitted from some rows. Given values are once, few, many or a class for expanded clones.

size: few
D: .
J: TRBJ2-5
V: TRBV10-3
DNA: TGTGCCATCAGTGAGGGGACCTCCTGGGACCAGTACTTC
CDR3: CAISEGTSWDQYF

size: .
D: .
J: TRBJ1-2
V: TRBV7-2
DNA: TGTGCCAGCAGCTATGCGGATGGCTACACCTTC
CDR3: CASSYADGYTF

size: few
D: .
J: TRBJ2-6
V: TRBV12-3/TRBV12-4
DNA: TGTGCCAGCACCGCAGGGGCACTCGGGGCCAACGTCCTGACTTTC
CDR3: CASTAGALGANVLTF

size: .
D: TRBD2
J: TRBJ2-3
V: TRBV7-2
DNA: TGTGCCAGCAGCTCCACTAGCGGGAGGGCCATGCAGTATTTT
CDR3: CASSSTSGRAMQYF

size: .
D: .
J: TRBJ2-3
V: TRBV7-7
DNA: TGTGCTAGCAGCCGAGGAAGAGTCGGGGGAAGAACAGATACGCAGTATTTT
CDR3: CASSRGRVGGRTDTQYF

size: .
D: .
J: TRBJ2-1
V: TRBV7-3
DNA: TGTGCCAGCAGCCCTGGGAGTTTCGGCAATGAGCAGTTCTTC
CDR3: CASSPGSFGNEQFF

size: .
D: .
J: TRBJ1-2
V: TRBV7-2
DNA: TGTGCCAGCAGCTTAGACAGCGGGGGGATATATGGCTACACCTTC
CDR3: CASSLDSGGIYGYTF

size: .
D: .
J: TRBJ2-7
V: TRBV6-5
DNA: TGTGCCAGCGGGATGTGGTACGAGCAGTACTTC
CDR3: CASGMWYEQYF

size: .
D: .
J: TRBJ2-1
V: TRBV5-6
DNA: TGTGCCAGCAGCTTGAATCAGGGAAGTGAGCAGTTCTTC
CDR3: CASSLNQGSEQFF

size: few
D: TRBD2
J: TRBJ2-1
V: TRBV4-3
DNA: TGCGCCAGCAGCCAAGATCGACTAGCGGGGAGCGAGAATGAGCAGTTCTTC
CDR3: CASSQDRLAGSENEQFF

size: few
D: TRBD2
J: TRBJ2-1
V: TRBV12-3/TRBV12-4
DNA: TGTGCCACCGCCCGTAGCGGGGGGCGGAATGAGCAGTTCTTC
CDR3: CATARSGGRNEQFF

size: .
D: TRBD1
J: TRBJ1-4
V: TRBV5-4
DNA: TGTGCCAGCAGCTCCCAGGGGGGAAGTGAAAAACTGTTTTTT
CDR3: CASSSQGGSEKLFF

size: many
D: TRBD2
J: TRBJ2-7
V: TRBV9
DNA: TGTGCCAGCAGCGTATGTTTACTAGCGGAGACCTACGAGCAGTACTTC
CDR3: CASSVCLLAETYEQYF

size: few
D: .
J: TRBJ2-7
V: TRBV23-1
DNA: TGCGCCAGCAGTCGAGTACTAGTGATCTACGAGCAGTACTTC
CDR3: CASSRVLVIYEQYF

size: .
D: .
J: TRBJ2-7
V: TRBV6-2/TRBV6-3
DNA: TGTGCCAGCAGTTCGACCAGATTCTACGAGCAGTACTTC
CDR3: CASSSTRFYEQYF

size: few
D: .
J: TRBJ2-7
V: TRBV7-2
DNA: TGTGCCAGCAGCAAGACCCCCTCGACCTTTGGAGAGCAGTACTTC
CDR3: CASSKTPSTFGEQYF

size: .
D: .
J: TRBJ2-2
V: TRBV9
DNA: TGTGCCAGCAGCGTAGGTAGGGAGAGTTACACCGGGGAGCTGTTTTTT
CDR3: CASSVGRESYTGELFF

size: few
D: TRBD2
J: TRBJ2-7
V: TRBV7-9
DNA: TGTGCCAGCAGCCGATTTAGCGGGAGTGACAACGAGCAGTACTTC
CDR3: CASSRFSGSDNEQYF

size: few
D: TRBD1
J: TRBJ1-1
V: TRBV4-2
DNA: TGTGCCAGCAGCCAAGGAGGGACAGGGGGCTTTACTGAAGCTTTCTTT
CDR3: CASSQGGTGGFTEAFF

size: .
D: .
J: TRBJ2-7
V: TRBV7-2
DNA: TGTGCCAGCAGCGTAGGGCCCTACGAGCAGTACTTC
CDR3: CASSVGPYEQYF

size: many
D: .
J: TRBJ1-1
V: TRBV5-1
DNA: TGCGCCAGCAGCTTGGTTTCGAACACTGAAGCTTTCTTT
CDR3: CASSLVSNTEAFF

size: .
D: .
J: TRBJ2-1
V: TRBV4-2
DNA: TGTGCCAGCAGCCACCTCCTCGACCAGCCCTACAATGAGCAGTTCTTC
CDR3: CASSHLLDQPYNEQFF

size: .
D: TRBD2
J: TRBJ2-1
V: TRBV6-5
DNA: TGTGCCAGCAGTTACTCTGGGACTAGCGGGGGCTATGAGCAGTTCTTC
CDR3: CASSYSGTSGGYEQFF

size: .
D: .
J: TRBJ2-5
V: TRBV3-1
DNA: TGTGCCAGCAGCCAAGAAAGCGGAGTAGAAGAGACCCAGTACTTC
CDR3: CASSQESGVEETQYF

size: few
D: .
J: TRBJ2-5
V: TRBV6-5
DNA: TGTGCCAGCCGGGAACAGGGATTTCAAGAGACCCAGTACTTC
CDR3: CASREQGFQETQYF

size: .
D: .
J: TRBJ2-3
V: TRBV24-1
DNA: TGTGCCACCGCAGGATCGGGGACGAGCACAGATACGCAGTATTTT
CDR3: CATAGSGTSTDTQYF

size: .
D: .
J: TRBJ1-1
V: TRBV12-3/TRBV12-4
DNA: TGTGCCAGCAGAGAGACTCCCATGGGGGCTTTCTTT
CDR3: CASRETPMGAFF

size: .
D: TRBD1
J: TRBJ2-7
V: TRBV6-5
DNA: TGTGCCAGCAGTTACTCACTACGGACAGGGGTCTCCTACGAGCAGTACTTC
CDR3: CASSYSLRTGVSYEQYF

size: .
D: TRBD2
J: TRBJ2-3
V: TRBV7-9
DNA: TGTGCCAGCCTACGAGTGGGGGGGACAGATACGCAGTATTTT
CDR3: CASLRVGGTDTQYF

size: .
D: .
J: TRBJ1-1
V: TRBV4-3
DNA: TGCGCCAGCAGCCAAGAGGAGGGCACTGAAGCTTTCTTT
CDR3: CASSQEEGTEAFF

size: .
D: .
J: TRBJ2-2
V: TRBV10-2
DNA: TGCGCCAGCAGCTCTTGGGCGGGCAACCTGGGGACCGGGGAGCTGTTTTTT
CDR3: CASSSWAGNLGTGELFF

size: few
D: .
J: TRBJ2-7
V: TRBV15
DNA: TGTGCCACCAGCAGAGGGAGGTACGAGCAGTACTTC
CDR3: CATSRGRYEQYF

size: few
D: .
J: TRBJ2-1
V: TRBV20-1
DNA: TGCAGTGCTAGAAAGAGGACAACCAACAATGAGCAGTTCTTC
CDR3: CSARKRTTNNEQFF

size: .
D: TRBD1
J: TRBJ2-7
V: TRBV7-9
DNA: TGTGCCAGCAGCTCTCGGCCCGGGACAGGGCAGTACTTC
CDR3: CASSSRPGTGQYF

size: many
D: TRBD2
J: TRBJ2-5
V: TRBV12-3/TRBV12-4
DNA: TGTGCCAGCAGTTTCCAAGCGGGGGGCCCCCAGACCCAGTACTTC
CDR3: CASSFQAGGPQTQYF

size: .
D: TRBD1
J: TRBJ2-1
V: TRBV7-9
DNA: TGTGCCAGCAGCTCACTCGGGACAGGGGGATTGGTGGAGCAGTTCTTC
CDR3: CASSSLGTGGLVEQFF

size: .
D: TRBD2
J: TRBJ2-3
V: TRBV20-1
DNA: TGCAGTGCCTTGGGACTATACCTGAGCACAGATACGCAGTATTTT
CDR3: CSALGLYLSTDTQYF

size: few
D: TRBD2
J: TRBJ2-3
V: TRBV6-1
DNA: TGTGCCAGCAAAAAGCGGGAAACTAGCACAGATACGCAGTATTTT
CDR3: CASKKRETSTDTQYF

size: .
D: .
J: TRBJ2-5
V: TRBV3-1
DNA: TGTGCCAGCAGCCAAGAATCGGGGCGCTGGGAGACCCAGTACTTC
CDR3: CASSQESGRWETQYF

size: .
D: .
J: TRBJ2-1
V: TRBV10-3
DNA: TGTGCCATCAGTGGCCCCGCTCAGGGTGAGCAGTTCTTC
CDR3: CAISGPAQGEQFF

size: .
D: .
J: TRBJ1-5
V: TRBV19
DNA: TGTGCCAGTAGTGGGGTCCACAATCAGCCCCAGCATTTT
CDR3: CASSGVHNQPQHF

size: .
D: .
J: TRBJ1-4
V: TRBV4-1
DNA: TGCGCCAGCAGCCAAGATAGGACGAGGGAAAAACTGTTTTTT
CDR3: CASSQDRTREKLFF

size: few
D: .
J: TRBJ2-1
V: TRBV5-1
DNA: TGCGCCAGCAGCTTGGCACTTTCCTACAATGAGCAGTTCTTC
CDR3: CASSLALSYNEQFF

size: .
D: .
J: TRBJ2-1
V: TRBV7-9
DNA: TGTGCCAGCAGCGCGCCCGCTGGTGAGCAGTTCTTC
CDR3: CASSAPAGEQFF

size: few
D: TRBD2
J: TRBJ2-7
V: TRBV7-2
DNA: TGTGCCAGCAGCTTCGCTAGCGGGAGGGTCCTATCCTACGAGCAGTACTTC
CDR3: CASSFASGRVLSYEQYF

size: few
D: .
J: TRBJ2-5
V: TRBV14
DNA: TGTGCCAGCAGCCAAGAAATGGGGCGCGCGGAGACCCAGTACTTC
CDR3: CASSQEMGRAETQYF

size: .
D: .
J: TRBJ1-2
V: TRBV30
DNA: TGTGCCTGGAGTCTTACGCCGGGGGGAAACTATGGCTACACCTTC
CDR3: CAWSLTPGGNYGYTF

size: .
D: TRBD2
J: TRBJ2-1
V: TRBV24-1
DNA: TGTGCCACCAGTGATACTAGCGGGAGGAATGTATACAATGAGCAGTTCTTC
CDR3: CATSDTSGRNVYNEQFF

size: few
D: .
J: TRBJ1-2
V: TRBV6-6
DNA: TGTGCCAGCAGTTACTTCTTAGGCGTTGAGGGAGTGGAGAATGGCTACACCTTC
CDR3: CASSYFLGVEGVENGYTF

size: few
D: .
J: TRBJ2-1
V: TRBV7-8
DNA: TGTGCCAGCAGCTCCAGGGGTAGTGAGCAGTTCTTC
CDR3: CASSSRGSEQFF

size: .
D: TRBD2
J: TRBJ2-7
V: TRBV7-9
DNA: TGTGCCAGCAGCGCGCGGGGAGCGGGAGGGTCGGACGAGCAGTACTTC
CDR3: CASSARGAGGSDEQYF

size: few
D: TRBD2
J: TRBJ2-5
V: TRBV2
DNA: TGTGCCAGCAGTGGGCGGTTGACTAGCGGGGGGAACCCAGTAAAAGAGACCCAGTACTTC
CDR3: CASSGRLTSGGNPVKETQYF

size: few
D: .
J: TRBJ1-4
V: TRBV7-2
DNA: TGTGCCAGCAGCTTCGTATCGACAGGTCAGGTTGAAAAACTGTTTTTT
CDR3: CASSFVSTGQVEKLFF

size: .
D: .
J: TRBJ1-5
V: TRBV19
DNA: TGTGCCAGTAAGACGACGGGGGCTCACAATCAGCCCCAGCATTTT
CDR3: CASKTTGAHNQPQHF

size: once
D: .
J: TRBJ2-6
V: TRBV2
DNA: TGTGCCAGCCGGATCCGGGAAGGGGCCAACGTCCTGACTTTC
CDR3: CASRIREGANVLTF

size: few
D: TRBD2
J: TRBJ2-5
V: TRBV7-2
DNA: TGTGCCAGCAGCTTAAGCGGGGGGGCCGTAGAGACCCAGTACTTC
CDR3: CASSLSGGAVETQYF

size: .
D: TRBD1
J: TRBJ1-3
V: TRBV11-3
DNA: TGTGCCAGCAGCCTCGCGGGACAGGGGGCTTCTGTTAGCTCTGGAAACACCATATATTTT
CDR3: CASSLAGQGASVSSGNTIYF

size: .
D: .
J: TRBJ2-2
V: TRBV4-1
DNA: TGCGCCAGCAGCCAAGGGGGCAGAGCCACCGGGGAGCTGTTTTTT
CDR3: CASSQGGRATGELFF

size: .
D: TRBD2
J: TRBJ2-1
V: TRBV5-1
DNA: TGCGCCAGCAGCTTGACGGGGGGAAACAATGAGCAGTTCTTC
CDR3: CASSLTGGNNEQFF

size: few
D: .
J: TRBJ2-7
V: TRBV7-3
DNA: TGTGCCAGCAGCCCAGGAGCGGCCACAGGCTACGAGCAGTACTTC
CDR3: CASSPGAATGYEQYF